Following are 12 T cell receptor beta chains from one sample sequenced in a study of response to subunit inactivated influenza vaccine. One entry per CDR3 protein results from TCRdb running MiXCR on the RT-PCR reads. This sample carries 500,000 or so distinct CDR3 sequences, about 17% of them seen once, and the ten largest clones take less than 4%. This specimen consisted of CD4+ T cells sorted from PBMCs, obtained roughly 24 months after vaccination. The source of these receptors is a man in his fifties or sixties who received an inactivated influenza vaccine.

There are a few counts of this clonotype. The V call is TRBV4-1, the J call TRBJ2-1; 8 positions match TRBD1. The CDR3 totals 17 residues. With 5 bases clipped from V and 9 bases from J, the junction kept 18 bases outside the gene matches. CDR1 and CDR2 (germline): MGHRA, YSYEKL. CDR3 sequence: CASSKTRDRTLATEQFF. As DNA, the CDR3 is TGCGCCAGCAGCAAGACCCGGGACAGGACTTTGGCGACTGAGCAGTTCTTC.

The chain uses TRBV20-1 and TRBJ2-3; tentatively, D is TRBD2 (6 bases). Germline V gene data show CDR1 as DFQATT and CDR2 as SNEGSKA (reference sequence). This CDR3 has 16 amino acids. Trimming cost V 1 base and J 3 bases, with 17 bases left between them. The CDR3 DNA reads TGCAGTGCTAGAGTTCGAGGGAGGCTTTGGACAGATACGCAGTATTTT. Translation: CSARVRGRLWTDTQYF.

The chain combines TRBV6-1 with TRBJ1-4; 7 positions match TRBD1. With 6 bases clipped from V and 7 bases from J, the junction kept 8 bases outside the gene matches. Germline lookup yields CDR1 MNHNS and CDR2 SASEGT. CDR3 length equals 14 residues. The CDR3 DNA reads TGTGCCAGCAGACGACAGGGATCAGGTGAAAAACTGTTTTTT. This sequence encodes CASRRQGSGEKLFF.

This rearrangement joins TRBV5-8 to TRBJ2-1, with 8 bases fitting TRBD1. This CDR3 region has 11 residues. Germline trimming cut 4 bases from V and 12 bases from J; bases unmatched to any gene: 3. The germline V gene has CDR1 SGHTS and CDR2 YDEGEE. CDR3 nucleotides: TGTGCCAGCAGCACAGGGGGATCGCAGTTCTTC. It specifies CASSTGGSQFF.

By share, this clonotype ranks as medium-sized. This sequence joins TRBV12-3 or TRBV12-4 and TRBJ1-3, with D hard to call. V lost 6 bases and J lost 4, with 10 bases in between. The CDR3 has 13 amino acids. This chain's CDR3 is CASRRSSGNTIYF. As DNA, the CDR3 is TGTGCCAGCAGACGTTCATCGGGAAACACCATATATTTT.

This clonotype was counted a few times. The chain has TRBV4-1 and TRBJ2-5, with 7 bases aligning to TRBD2. The germline CDR1 and CDR2 sequences are MGHRA and YSYEKL. CDR3 length: 16 amino acids. V was pared by 4 bases and J by 3 bases, with 11 bases of the junction left unmatched. The DNA of the CDR3 is TGCGCCAGCAGCCCCTCAATTTCTAGCGGCAAAGAGACCCAGTACTTC. This gives the protein CASSPSISSGKETQYF.

The V and J genes are TRBV29-1 and TRBJ2-5, with a weak D call TRBD2 (5 bases). The V and J ends lost 4 bases and 5 bases respectively, with 8 bases between them. There are 11 residues in the CDR3. Germline V gene sequence: CDR1 SQVTM, CDR2 ANQGSEA. CDR3 sequence (DNA): TGCAGCGTTGGAGGGTTTGAGACCCAGTACTTC. Protein sequence: CSVGGFETQYF.

This clonotype was detected only a few times. The chain employs TRBV15 and TRBJ1-4; D unresolved. Germline V gene sequence: CDR1 LNHNV, CDR2 YYDKDF (reference sequence). V was pared by 1 base and J by 4 bases, with 7 bases between. The CDR3 consists of 14 residues. CDR3 DNA sequence: TGTGCCACCAGCAGAGTGGCCAGTAATGAAAAACTGTTTTTT. Its protein is CATSRVASNEKLFF.

J is TRBJ1-5 and V is TRBV4-1; 8 bases line up with TRBD1. The CDR3 extends over 16 amino acids. Trimming cost V 2 bases and J 4 bases; bases outside gene matches: 7. Germline V gene sequence: CDR1 MGHRA, CDR2 YSYEKL. The CDR3 sequence is CASSQLARGRNQPQHF. The CDR3 DNA follows: TGCGCCAGCAGCCAATTGGCCAGGGGGCGGAATCAGCCCCAGCATTTT.

The gene calls are TRBV7-2 and TRBJ1-4; perhaps TRBD1 as D (5 bases). Looked up from germline, CDR1 is SGHTA and CDR2 is FQGNSA. This CDR3 region has 13 residues. Trimming stripped 5 bases from V and 8 bases from J, with 12 bases between. CDR3 sequence: CASSSREGEKLFF. The DNA for the CDR3 is TGTGCCAGCAGCAGCCGTGAGGGGGAAAAACTGTTTTTT.

The rearrangement joins TRBV29-1 to TRBJ2-7, with unresolved D. This CDR3 has 11 amino acids. V was cut by 5 bases and J by 4 bases, with 9 bases left in between. Germline CDR1 SQVTM, CDR2 ANQGSEA. CDR3 sequence: CSVSDWYEQYF. As DNA, the CDR3 is TGCAGCGTTTCCGACTGGTACGAGCAGTACTTC.

The CDR3 here is CSARPGRYNSPLHF. CDR3 sequence (DNA): TGCAGTGCTCGGCCGGGGCGATATAATTCACCCCTCCACTTT. The chain is built from TRBV20-1 and TRBJ1-6, with a possible D match to TRBD1 (5 bases). The CDR3 has 14 residues. V lost 5 bases and J lost 4, with 12 bases in between. Germline lookup yields CDR1 DFQATT and CDR2 SNEGSKA (reference sequence).